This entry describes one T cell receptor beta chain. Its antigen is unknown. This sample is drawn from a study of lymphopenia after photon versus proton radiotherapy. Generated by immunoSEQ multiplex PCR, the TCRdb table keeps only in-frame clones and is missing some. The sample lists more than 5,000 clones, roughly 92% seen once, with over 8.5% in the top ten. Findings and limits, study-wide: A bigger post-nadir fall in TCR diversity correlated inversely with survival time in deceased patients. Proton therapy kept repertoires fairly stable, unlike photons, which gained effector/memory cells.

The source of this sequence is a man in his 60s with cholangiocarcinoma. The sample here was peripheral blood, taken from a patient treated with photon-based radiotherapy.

This chain's CDR3 is CASSPQDRNSPLHF. CDR3 bases: TGTGCCAGCTCACCGCAGGACCGAAATTCACCCCTCCACTTT. The rearrangement uses TRBV18 and TRBJ1-6; the D is unclear. The germline CDR1 and CDR2 sequences are KGHSH and LQKENI. This CDR3 has 14 residues. Trimming took off 3 bases at V and 7 bases at J, with 10 bases between the two ends.